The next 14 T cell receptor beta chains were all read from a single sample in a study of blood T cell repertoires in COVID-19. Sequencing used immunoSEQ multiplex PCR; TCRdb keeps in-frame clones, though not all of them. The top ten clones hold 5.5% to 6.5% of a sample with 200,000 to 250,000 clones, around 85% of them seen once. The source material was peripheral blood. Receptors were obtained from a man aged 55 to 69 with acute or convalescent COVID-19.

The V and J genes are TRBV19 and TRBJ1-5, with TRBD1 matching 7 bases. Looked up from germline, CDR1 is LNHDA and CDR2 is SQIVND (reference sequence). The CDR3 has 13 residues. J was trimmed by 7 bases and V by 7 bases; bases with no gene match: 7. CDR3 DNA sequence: TGTGCCAGTACAAAGGGGGCAGGGCAGCCCCAGCATTTT. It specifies CASTKGAGQPQHF.

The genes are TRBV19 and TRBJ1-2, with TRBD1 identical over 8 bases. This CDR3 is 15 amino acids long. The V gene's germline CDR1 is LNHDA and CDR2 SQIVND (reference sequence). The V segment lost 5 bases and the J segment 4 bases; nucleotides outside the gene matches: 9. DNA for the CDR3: TGTGCCAGTAGTCCTCGGACAGGGCCGCGCTATGGCTACACCTTC. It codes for CASSPRTGPRYGYTF. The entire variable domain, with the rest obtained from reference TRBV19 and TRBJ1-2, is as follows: DGGITQSPKYLFRKEGQNVTLSCEQNLNHDAMYWYRQDPGQGLRLIYYSQIVNDFQKGDIAEGYSVSREKKESFPLTVTSAQKNPTAFYLCASSPRTGPRYGYTFGSGTRLTVV.

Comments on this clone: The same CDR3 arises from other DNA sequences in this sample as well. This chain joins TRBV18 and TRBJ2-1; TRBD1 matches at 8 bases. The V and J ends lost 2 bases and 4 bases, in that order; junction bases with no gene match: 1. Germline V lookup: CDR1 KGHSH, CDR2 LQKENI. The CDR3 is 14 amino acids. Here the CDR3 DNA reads TGTGCCAGCTCACCAGGGACAGGTTACAATGAGCAGTTCTTC. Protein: CASSPGTGYNEQFF.

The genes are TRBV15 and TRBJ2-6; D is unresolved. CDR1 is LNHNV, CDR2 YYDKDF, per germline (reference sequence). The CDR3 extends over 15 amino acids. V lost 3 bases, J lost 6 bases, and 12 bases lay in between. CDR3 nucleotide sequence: TGTGCCACCAGCAGGCCGCGTGGGCAGGCCAACGTCCTGACTTTC. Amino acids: CATSRPRGQANVLTF.

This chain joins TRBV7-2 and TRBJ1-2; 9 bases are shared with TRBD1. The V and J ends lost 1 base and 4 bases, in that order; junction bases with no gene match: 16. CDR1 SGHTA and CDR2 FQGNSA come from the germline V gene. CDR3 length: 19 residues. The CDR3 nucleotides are TGTGCCAGCAGCTTAGATTGGGGGGACAGGGTATATAGCGGCTATGGCTACACCTTC. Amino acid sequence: CASSLDWGDRVYSGYGYTF.

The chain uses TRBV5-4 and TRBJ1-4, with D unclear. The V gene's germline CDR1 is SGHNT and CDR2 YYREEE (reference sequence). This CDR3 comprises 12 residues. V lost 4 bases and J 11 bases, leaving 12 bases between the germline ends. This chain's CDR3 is CASSVDGEKLFF. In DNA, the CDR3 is TGTGCCAGCAGCGTTGATGGGGAGAAACTGTTTTTT.

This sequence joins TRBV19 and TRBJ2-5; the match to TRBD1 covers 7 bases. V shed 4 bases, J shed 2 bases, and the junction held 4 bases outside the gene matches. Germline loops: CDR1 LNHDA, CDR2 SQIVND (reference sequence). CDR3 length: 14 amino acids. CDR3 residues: CASSRMTGQETQYF. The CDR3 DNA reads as TGTGCCAGTAGTAGAATGACAGGGCAAGAGACCCAGTACTTC.

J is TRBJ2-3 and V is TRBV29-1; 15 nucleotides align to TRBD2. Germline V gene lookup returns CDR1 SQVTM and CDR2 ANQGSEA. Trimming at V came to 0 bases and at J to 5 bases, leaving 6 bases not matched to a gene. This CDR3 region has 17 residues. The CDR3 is CSVEDLAGLAGGDTQYF. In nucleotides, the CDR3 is TGCAGCGTTGAAGATTTGGCGGGACTAGCGGGAGGAGATACGCAGTATTTT.

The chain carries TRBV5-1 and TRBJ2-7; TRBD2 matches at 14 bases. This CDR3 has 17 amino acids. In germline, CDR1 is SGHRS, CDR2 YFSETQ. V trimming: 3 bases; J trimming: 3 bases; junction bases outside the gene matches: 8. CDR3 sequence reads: CASSSPGLAGGFYEQYF. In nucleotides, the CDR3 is TGCGCCAGCAGCTCCCCAGGACTAGCGGGAGGATTCTACGAGCAGTACTTC.

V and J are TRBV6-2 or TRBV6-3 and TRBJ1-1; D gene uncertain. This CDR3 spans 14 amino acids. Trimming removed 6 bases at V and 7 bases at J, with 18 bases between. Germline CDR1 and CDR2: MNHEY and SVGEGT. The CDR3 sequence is CASRPGGQEDEAFF. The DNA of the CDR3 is TGTGCCAGCAGGCCTGGAGGGCAGGAGGATGAAGCTTTCTTT.

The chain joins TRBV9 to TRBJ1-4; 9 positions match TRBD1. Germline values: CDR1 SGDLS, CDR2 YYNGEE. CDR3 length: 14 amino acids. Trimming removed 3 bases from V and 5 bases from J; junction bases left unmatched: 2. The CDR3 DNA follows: TGTGCCAGCAGCGAGGGACAGGGAAATGAAAAACTGTTTTTT. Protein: CASSEGQGNEKLFF.

The chain's CDR3 is CASSPRRGDHNSPLHF. The CDR3 bases are TGTGCCAGCTCACCACGGCGGGGCGACCATAATTCACCCCTCCACTTT. The chain couples TRBV18 to TRBJ1-6; weak D call: TRBD1 (5 bases). CDR3 length: 16 residues. Germline assignment: CDR1 KGHSH and CDR2 LQKENI. Trimming took off 1 base at V and 5 bases at J, with 12 bases between the two ends. Supplemented by reference TRBV18 and TRBJ1-6, the full variable domain reads NAGVMQNPRHLVRRRGQEARLRCSPMKGHSHVYWYRQLPEEGLKFMVYLQKENIIDESGMPKERFSAEFPKEGPSILRIQQVVRGDSAAYFCASSPRRGDHNSPLHFGNGTRLTVT.

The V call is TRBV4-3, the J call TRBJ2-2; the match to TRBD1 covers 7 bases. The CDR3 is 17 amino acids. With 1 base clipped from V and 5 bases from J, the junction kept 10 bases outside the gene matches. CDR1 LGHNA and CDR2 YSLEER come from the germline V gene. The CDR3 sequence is CASSQGETGRKTGELFF. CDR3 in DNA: TGCGCCAGCAGCCAAGGAGAGACAGGGCGAAAGACCGGGGAGCTGTTTTTT.

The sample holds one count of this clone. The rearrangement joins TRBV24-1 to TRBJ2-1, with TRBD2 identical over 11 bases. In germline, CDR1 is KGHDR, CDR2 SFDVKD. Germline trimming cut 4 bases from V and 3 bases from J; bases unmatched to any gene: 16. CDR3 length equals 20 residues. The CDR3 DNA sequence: TGTGCCACCAGTGACGCAGGGGTCGGTGGGACTAGCGGATACTACAATGAGCAGTTCTTC. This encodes CATSDAGVGGTSGYYNEQFF.